This T cell receptor beta chain was captured in a study of Ad26.COV2.S vaccination and SARS-CoV-2 variants. At the level of the study: Into the muscle, Ad26.COV2.S was dosed once or twice, 56 days apart. Study outcomes and limitations: There was a possibility that the TCR breadth and depth analyses underestimated total T cell responses.

This clone came up a few times. The antigen is not known. The table came from immunoSEQ multiplex PCR; TCRdb's copy has only in-frame clones and leaves some out. Of hundreds of thousands of clones listed, about 89% are singletons. Described treatment: approximately 18 received Ad26.COV2.S at low or high dose, single or two shots; about 5 received placebo; per-sample allocation not given. Samples analyzed were those drawn on day 63 after the first vaccine or placebo injection. In Boston, an adult donor aged 18-55 years took part. Vaccination employed an Ad26 vector expressing the Wuhan-strain SARS-CoV-2 spike. The sequence was obtained from a person between 18 and 59 years old who received the Ad26.COV2.S COVID-19 vaccine or a placebo. The source material was peripheral blood, sampled in a trial of Ad26.COV2.S vaccine versus placebo.

The CDR3 is CASSQETLGNTGELFF. The CDR3 DNA follows: TGTGCCAGCAGCCAAGAGACTTTAGGGAACACCGGGGAGCTGTTTTTT. The chain is built from TRBV4-2 and TRBJ2-2; D gene unclear. The CDR3 covers 16 residues. Trimming removed 0 bases at V and 1 base at J, with 9 bases between. The germline CDR1 and CDR2 sequences are LGHNA and YNFKEQ.